The entry below describes one TCR beta chain. Its specific antigen is unknown. Base qualities are not at hand, and no much larger clone is one base apart. The data derive from a study of blood T cell repertoires in COVID-19 (dated by TCRdb to between 2020 and 2021). The study in broad terms: Samples from collaborators originated in the United States, Italy and Spain and spanned both the acute and convalescent phases of COVID-19. Sample metadata almost always included a de-identified subject ID, COVID-19 status, age in years and sex. The repertoires were made available in a free public database intended to serve as a resource for research on the immune response to SARS-CoV-2. Samples came from the ongoing ImmuneRACE study (first 160 participants) plus 1,254 subjects from 6 global collaborators. The prospective study material was composed of cDNA or gDNA derived from T cells, B-cell-depleted T cells, or PBMCs. Where available, HLA class I and class II types were taken from metadata supplied by the sample provider and were not determined by assay-based typing. The dataset comprised deeply sampled blood TCRbeta repertoires from subjects exposed to, actively infected with, or recovered from COVID-19. Overall study results and their limits: How much clinical and demographic metadata was included differed by source and by participant, and the metadata was provided uncurated.

A second Seattle source provided samples from volunteer blood donors who had recovered from COVID-19. Whole blood was collected in K2EDTA tubes by collaborating institutions according to the institutions' own protocols. Collaborator samples were shipped for TCRbeta analysis as frozen whole blood, isolated PBMCs, or DNA extracted from either sample type. The immunoSEQ Assay, a bias-controlled multiplex PCR, was used to amplify TCRbeta CDR3 regions from genomic DNA. On the authors' methods: Nucleated cell counts per sample were estimated from amplification of reference gene primers within the assay. To quantify the absolute abundance of each unique TCRbeta CDR3 rearrangement, sequence reads were collapsed and filtered. For each sample, productive Simpson clonality was calculated as the square root of Simpson's diversity index across productive rearrangements. The immuneACCESS repertoire file appears here via TCRdb, limited to in-frame rearrangements. These files lack a portion of the clones; in checked studies, under half of the deficit traces to unresolved V genes, and the cause of the others is not known. For V, J and clone size, that table is used; D and trimming come from the DNA. This sample is represented by 300,000 to 400,000 clones; around 91% of them were singletons. Roughly 3.5% of the sample goes to the ten largest clones.

From cysteine to valine, the CDR3 is 15 amino acids long. CDR3 DNA only is kept here, 45 bases in frame from base 1. The germline V gene yields MNHEY for CDR1 and SVGEGT for CDR2. V lost 2 bases and J lost 5 bases, and the count of bases not matched to a germline gene is 6. This TCR was recovered from a woman between 18 and 29 years old who had recovered from COVID-19. Input material: peripheral blood. Here the chain combines TRBV6-2 or TRBV6-3 and TRBJ2-7; the central 10 bases match TRBD2. The CDR3 region has the sequence CASSYKREGHHEQYV. In nucleotide form, the sequence is TGTGCCAGCAGTTACAAGCGGGAGGGCCACCACGAGCAGTACGTC.